These 10 T cell receptor beta chains came from one sample sequenced in a study of blood T cell repertoires in COVID-19. Generated by immunoSEQ multiplex PCR, the TCRdb table keeps only in-frame clones and is missing some. In the table there are a few hundred thousand clones, about 88% of which are singletons. The material sequenced was peripheral blood. Every receptor here comes from a man in his fifties or sixties who had recovered from COVID-19.

The chain has TRBV5-6 and TRBJ2-2; D remains ambiguous. There are 15 residues in the CDR3. V was clipped by 0 bases and J by 2 bases, with 8 bases between them. In germline, CDR1 is SGHDT, CDR2 YYEEEE. The CDR3 sequence is CASSLAVLNTGELFF. DNA of the CDR3: TGTGCCAGCAGCTTGGCCGTTCTAAACACCGGGGAGCTGTTTTTT.

This clone has a single count. This chain links TRBV12-3 or TRBV12-4 with TRBJ2-7; 9 bases match TRBD1. The length of the CDR3 is 13 residues. The ends lost 5 bases at V and 5 bases at J; junction bases unmatched: 4. CDR3 coding DNA: TGTGCCAGCAGTCTCGACAGGGGGGACGAGCAGTACTTC. Translating gives CASSLDRGDEQYF.

V is TRBV11-2 and J is TRBJ2-7; the D gene is possibly TRBD2 (6 bases). Trimming left V 0 bases short and J 2 bases short, with 14 bases between. This CDR3 is built from 16 residues. Germline CDR1 is SGHAT and CDR2 is FQNNGV. The CDR3 nucleotides read TGTGCCAGCAGCTTAGATTTCGGACTAAAACCCTACGAGCAGTACTTC. It specifies CASSLDFGLKPYEQYF.

CDR3: CASSFRDRGLSGYTF. DNA for the CDR3: TGCGCCAGCAGCTTCCGGGACAGGGGGTTGAGCGGCTACACCTTC. The chain couples TRBV5-1 to TRBJ1-2, with 11 bases lining up with TRBD1. Trimming cost V 2 bases and J 8 bases; bases outside gene matches: 8. This CDR3 comprises 15 residues. Germline assignment: CDR1 SGHRS and CDR2 YFSETQ.

This chain links TRBV6-5 with TRBJ1-1; no reliable D call. Germline CDR1 is MNHEY and CDR2 is SVGAGI. There are 10 residues in the CDR3. V was shortened by 8 bases and J by 4 bases, with 5 bases between the two germline ends. The CDR3, as DNA: TGTGCCAGCCGCGTCACTGAAGCTTTCTTT. Protein: CASRVTEAFF.

The V call is TRBV20-1, the J call TRBJ2-7; D is possibly TRBD2 (7 bases). The germline V and J ends were trimmed by 5 bases and 7 bases, with 12 bases remaining between them. The CDR3 sequence is 11 residues long. Germline V gene lookup returns CDR1 DFQATT and CDR2 SNEGSKA (reference sequence). The CDR3 nucleotides read TGCAGTGCTGAGGGGGGGGAAGAGCAGTACTTC. Protein sequence: CSAEGGEEQYF.

This clone was seen just once. V and J are TRBV4-2 and TRBJ2-1; 8 nucleotides line up with TRBD2. The CDR3 consists of 16 residues. CDR1 and CDR2 (germline): LGHNA, YNFKEQ. After removal of 1 base from V and 5 bases from J, the junction contained 7 bases not matched to a gene. CDR3 residues: CASSQVLGGAHNEQFF. The CDR3 DNA reads as TGTGCCAGCAGCCAAGTTCTCGGGGGGGCCCACAATGAGCAGTTCTTC.

The chain links TRBV2 to TRBJ1-5; 10 bases fit TRBD1. J lost 6 bases, V lost 2 bases, and 7 bases had no gene match. The germline V gene encodes CDR1 SNHLY and CDR2 FYNNEI. This CDR3 has 16 residues. The CDR3 DNA sequence: TGTGCCAGCAGTGAATTGCGACAGGGGGCAGGTCAGCCCCAGCATTTT. Translated: CASSELRQGAGQPQHF.

The chain is built from TRBV7-6 and TRBJ2-1; TRBD1 is a possible D gene (5 bases). The CDR3 loop spans 16 amino acids. CDR1 is SGHVS and CDR2 is FNYEAQ in the germline V gene. Trimming took off 1 base at V and 4 bases at J, with 14 bases between the two ends. The CDR3: CASSLGTFGLYNEQFF. CDR3 sequence (DNA): TGTGCCAGCAGCTTAGGGACATTTGGGCTTTACAATGAGCAGTTCTTC.

The V and J genes are TRBV11-2 and TRBJ2-1; tentatively, D is TRBD2 (6 bases). With 5 bases removed from V and 5 bases from J, the gap between germline ends came to 16 bases. Germline CDR1 reads SGHAT; CDR2 reads FQNNGV. The CDR3 is 15 amino acids. In nucleotides, the CDR3 is TGTGCCAGCAGCCAACGGCTAGCGACCAACAATGAGCAGTTCTTC. It specifies CASSQRLATNNEQFF.